What follows are 29 T cell receptor beta chains derived from one specimen sequenced in a study of control samples from healthy donors and cancer patients. Here immunoSEQ multiplex PCR was the method, and the copy in TCRdb shows in-frame clones only, minus some. This sample has tens of thousands of clones; 91% occur once, and the top ten carry about 0.92%. Source material: blood. The origin of the receptors is a woman in her thirties in good health.

J is TRBJ2-1 and V is TRBV19; D not certain. This CDR3 has 12 amino acids. V lost 4 bases to trimming and J lost 3 bases, with 4 bases between them. Germline lookup yields CDR1 LNHDA and CDR2 SQIVND (reference sequence). The CDR3 loop is CASSTRYNEQFF. CDR3 in DNA: TGTGCCAGTAGTACCCGCTACAATGAGCAGTTCTTC.

A word on this clone: Other DNA sequences in the sample encode the same CDR3. The chain combines TRBV3-1 (or the pseudogene TRBV3-2) with TRBJ2-3; TRBD1 agrees at 8 bases. CDR3 length: 12 residues. Germline V gives CDR1 LGHDT, CDR2 YNNKEL (reference sequence). V trimming: 6 bases; J trimming: 4 bases; junction bases outside the gene matches: 0. The CDR3 loop reads CASRQGADTQYF. The CDR3, as DNA: TGTGCCAGCAGACAGGGGGCAGATACGCAGTATTTT.

Turning to this clone: Other DNA sequences within the sample encode an identical CDR3. CDR3 loop: CASSVGAGNQETQYF. Here the CDR3 DNA reads TGTGCCAGCAGCGTAGGAGCAGGAAACCAAGAGACCCAGTACTTC. The chain links TRBV9 to TRBJ2-5, with no clear D. V was trimmed by 0 bases and J by 0 bases, leaving 9 bases between them. The CDR3 has 15 residues. Germline assignment: CDR1 SGDLS and CDR2 YYNGEE.

The rearrangement links TRBV18 to TRBJ2-1; 8 nucleotides match TRBD2. The CDR3 length is 17 residues. V was clipped by 0 bases and J by 7 bases; unmatched bases: 11. Germline CDR1 is KGHSH and CDR2 is LQKENI. The CDR3: CASSPPTSGTRGNEQFF. The DNA of the CDR3 is TGTGCCAGCTCACCACCGACATCCGGGACTAGAGGGAATGAGCAGTTCTTC. The full variable domain, in which reference TRBV18 and TRBJ2-1 provide the parts outside the CDR3, is NAGVMQNPRHLVRRRGQEARLRCSPMKGHSHVYWYRQLPEEGLKFMVYLQKENIIDESGMPKERFSAEFPKEGPSILRIQQVVRGDSAAYFCASSPPTSGTRGNEQFFGPGTRLTVL.

The CDR3 bases are TGCGCCAGCAGCCTCCAAGTGGGACAGCAAGAGACCCAGTACTTC. This gives the protein CASSLQVGQQETQYF. The V and J genes are TRBV5-1 and TRBJ2-5; 7 bases line up with TRBD1. This CDR3 spans 15 amino acids. The germline CDR1 and CDR2 sequences are SGHRS and YFSETQ. V was clipped by 4 bases and J by 2 bases; unmatched bases: 8. Using reference TRBV5-1 and TRBJ2-5 for the parts outside the CDR3, the full variable domain is KAGVTQTPRYLIKTRGQQVTLSCSPISGHRSVSWYQQTPGQGLQFLFEYFSETQRNKGNFPGRFSGRQFSNSRSEMNVSTLELGDSALYLCASSLQVGQQETQYFGPGTRLLVL.

The gene calls are TRBV11-2 and TRBJ2-7; a possible D gene is TRBD2 (5 bases). Germline V gives CDR1 SGHAT, CDR2 FQNNGV. The CDR3 has 14 amino acids. The V and J ends lost 5 bases and 0 bases respectively, with 11 bases between them. Here the CDR3 reads CASSPRRSSYEQYF. The CDR3 DNA follows: TGTGCCAGCAGCCCCAGGAGGAGCTCCTACGAGCAGTACTTC.

The J gene is TRBJ2-7, the V gene TRBV5-1; 8 bases fit TRBD1. The CDR3 is 16 residues long. The V gene end was trimmed by 0 bases and the J gene end by 0 bases; junction bases not matched to a gene: 5. Germline loops: CDR1 SGHRS, CDR2 YFSETQ. The CDR3 loop is CASSLARDRSSYEQYF. The CDR3 coding sequence is TGCGCCAGCAGCTTGGCCAGGGACAGGAGCTCCTACGAGCAGTACTTC.

The genes are TRBV21-1 and TRBJ1-5; the table gives TRBD1 as D, unverified against the DNA. TRBV21-1 is a pseudogene locus. This CDR3 has 15 amino acids. The CDR3 sequence is CASSMDSKFNQPQHF. As DNA, the CDR3 is TGTGCCAGCAGCATGGACAGCAAGTTCAATCAGCCCCAGCATTTT.

The rearrangement joins TRBV9 to TRBJ2-3, with D possibly called TRBD1 or TRBD2 (5 bases each). The V end lost 0 bases, the J end lost 5 bases, and 16 bases lay between the germline ends. The CDR3 has 16 residues. Germline CDR1 and CDR2: SGDLS and YYNGEE. The chain's CDR3 is CASSVDGTTAGDTQYF. For the CDR3, the DNA is TGTGCCAGCAGCGTAGATGGGACCACGGCCGGAGATACGCAGTATTTT.

The genes are TRBV7-9 and TRBJ2-7; D tentatively reads TRBD1 or TRBD2 (5 bases each). Germline loops: CDR1 SEHNR, CDR2 FQNEAQ (reference sequence). Trimming shortened V by 1 base and J by 2 bases, and 9 bases separated the two germline ends. CDR3 length: 14 amino acids. CDR3 sequence reads: CASSLVGTPYEQYF. The CDR3, as DNA: TGTGCCAGCAGCTTAGTAGGGACCCCCTACGAGCAGTACTTC.

The CDR3 spells CASRLQTGSGEKLFF. In DNA, the CDR3 is TGTGCCAGCAGACTTCAGACAGGGTCGGGGGAAAAACTGTTTTTT. The V call is TRBV6-5, the J call TRBJ1-4; 7 bases are a match to TRBD1. Germline loops: CDR1 MNHEY, CDR2 SVGAGI. This CDR3 has 15 residues. Unmatched junction bases numbered 12, after V lost 6 bases and J lost 8 bases.

The chain combines TRBV5-1 with TRBJ1-1, with D possibly being TRBD1 (5 bases). CDR1 is SGHRS and CDR2 is YFSETQ in the germline V gene. This CDR3 region has 16 residues. Trimming shortened V by 0 bases and J by 1 base, and 13 bases separated the two germline ends. CDR3 bases: TGCGCCAGCAGCTTGGCCCCGGGACGGAGGAACACTGAAGCTTTCTTT. It yields the protein CASSLAPGRRNTEAFF.

This chain uses TRBV19 with TRBJ1-4, with 10 bases matching TRBD1. With 4 bases clipped from V and 5 bases from J, the junction kept 4 bases outside the gene matches. The length of the CDR3 is 15 residues. From germline, CDR1 is LNHDA and CDR2 SQIVND (reference sequence). The CDR3 loop is CASSTDRGLNEKLFF. DNA of the CDR3: TGTGCCAGTAGTACTGACAGGGGGCTGAATGAAAAACTGTTTTTT.

The chain links TRBV14 to TRBJ2-1, with TRBD1 matching 9 bases. This CDR3 region has 18 residues. The germline V gene has CDR1 SGHDN and CDR2 FVKESK. V was pared by 0 bases and J by 2 bases, with 8 bases of the junction left unmatched. Here the CDR3 reads CASSQDQGGQGPYNEQFF. The CDR3 DNA reads as TGTGCCAGCAGCCAAGACCAAGGGGGACAGGGACCCTACAATGAGCAGTTCTTC.

This chain links TRBV14 with TRBJ2-2; 10 nucleotides match TRBD2. The CDR3 totals 15 residues. Germline V gene data show CDR1 as SGHDN and CDR2 as FVKESK. V dropped 1 base and J dropped 8; count of bases not matched to a gene: 4. CDR3 bases: TGTGCCAGCAGCCAAGCGCTAGCGGGAGTAGGGGAGCTGTTTTTT. Its protein is CASSQALAGVGELFF. Looking up the rest from reference TRBV14 and TRBJ2-2 gives the full variable domain: EAGVTQFPSHSVIEKGQTVTLRCDPISGHDNLYWYRRVMGKEIKFLLHFVKESKQDESGMPNNRFLAERTGGTYSTLKVQPAELEDSGVYFCASSQALAGVGELFFGEGSRLTVL.

The chain carries TRBV7-9 and TRBJ1-3; no reliable D call. V shed 1 base and J shed 2 bases, with 12 bases lying between them. Germline V gene lookup returns CDR1 SEHNR and CDR2 FQNEAQ (reference sequence). The CDR3 runs to 16 residues. CDR3: CASSLVAQNAGNTIYF. CDR3 sequence (DNA): TGTGCCAGCAGCTTAGTCGCACAGAATGCTGGAAACACCATATATTTT.

The chain has TRBV7-2 and TRBJ1-2, with D perhaps matching TRBD1 (6 bases). The CDR3 is made up of 14 amino acids. The V gene lost 4 bases and the J gene lost 7 bases, with 16 bases spanning the gap. The germline gives CDR1 SGHTA, CDR2 FQGNSA. CDR3 nucleotide sequence: TGTGCCAGCAGCTACTCCAGGGGAAGGGGTGGCTACACCTTC. This translates into CASSYSRGRGGYTF.

V is TRBV7-9 and J is TRBJ1-3, with D perhaps matching TRBD1 (5 bases). CDR3 size: 19 residues. V dropped 7 bases and J dropped 0 bases, with 25 bases sitting between them. Germline CDR1 and CDR2: SEHNR and FQNEAQ (reference sequence). The DNA of the CDR3 is TGTGCCAGCACCACCTTTGGGGGAGGGAGAAAGCCCTCTGGAAACACCATATATTTT. Translation gives CASTTFGGGRKPSGNTIYF.

The V gene is TRBV4-2, the J gene TRBJ2-5; 7 positions match TRBD1. Trimming at V came to 1 base and at J to 7 bases, leaving 9 bases not matched to a gene. Per germline, CDR1 LGHNA and CDR2 YNFKEQ. This CDR3 spans 15 amino acids. The CDR3 is CASSQGGTAQGTQYF. The CDR3 DNA sequence: TGTGCCAGCAGCCAAGGGGGGACAGCCCAGGGGACCCAGTACTTC.

The rearrangement uses TRBV3-1 (or the pseudogene TRBV3-2) and TRBJ2-3; D tentatively fits TRBD1 or TRBD2 (7 bases each). Per the germline V gene, CDR1 is LGHDT and CDR2 is YNNKEL (reference sequence). This CDR3 contains 18 residues. V dropped 5 bases and J dropped 6 bases, with 27 bases sitting between them. CDR3 region: CASSSGTVGLGAMDTQYF. The CDR3 nucleotides are TGTGCCAGCAGCAGCGGGACAGTGGGACTTGGCGCAATGGATACGCAGTATTTT.

The J gene is TRBJ2-5, the V gene TRBV28; D gene ambiguous. The CDR3 sequence is 13 residues long. The germline V and J ends were trimmed by 6 bases and 7 bases, with 15 bases remaining between them. CDR1 and CDR2 (germline): MDHEN, SYDVKM. The CDR3 DNA sequence: TGTGCCAGCAGACTCCGTACTCCGGGGACCCAGTACTTC. Its protein is CASRLRTPGTQYF.

The chain uses TRBV14 and TRBJ2-1; D is unclear. Germline CDR1 SGHDN, CDR2 FVKESK. This CDR3 comprises 13 residues. Deletions cut 1 base from V and 4 bases from J, with 5 bases between. The CDR3 loop is CASSQASYNEQFF. In DNA form, the CDR3 reads TGTGCCAGCAGCCAAGCCTCTTACAATGAGCAGTTCTTC.

The chain carries TRBV25-1 and TRBJ1-4; maybe TRBD1 (6 bases). V lost 4 bases and J 8 bases, leaving 20 bases between the germline ends. Germline V gene sequence: CDR1 MGHDK, CDR2 SYGVNS. The length of the CDR3 is 16 residues. DNA for the CDR3: TGTGCCAGCAGTGCTTCAGAAGGGGGTGGGCTAGAAAAACTGTTTTTT. Amino acids: CASSASEGGGLEKLFF. Drawing the rest from reference TRBV25-1 and TRBJ1-4, the complete variable domain is EADIYQTPRYLVIGTGKKITLECSQTMGHDKMYWYQQDPGMELHLIHYSYGVNSTEKGDLSSESTVSRIRTEHFPLTLESARPSHTSQYLCASSASEGGGLEKLFFGSGTQLSVL.

This clone was recorded only once. The chain uses TRBV5-1 and TRBJ1-2; D perhaps matches TRBD1 (5 bases). Trimming removed 1 base from V and 4 bases from J, with 14 bases in between. Germline CDR1 SGHRS, CDR2 YFSETQ. The CDR3 is made up of 15 amino acids. The CDR3 sequence: CASSLPGGLSYGYTF. The CDR3 DNA reads TGCGCCAGCAGCTTGCCGGGGGGGTTATCCTATGGCTACACCTTC.

This clone was seen only a few times. V and J are TRBV11-2 and TRBJ2-1; 14 bases are a match to TRBD2. Trimming cost V 4 bases and J 3 bases; bases outside gene matches: 5. This CDR3 has 17 residues. Germline V gene lookup returns CDR1 SGHAT and CDR2 FQNNGV. CDR3 sequence reads: CASSWGTSGGVYNEQFF. DNA for the CDR3: TGTGCCAGCAGCTGGGGGACTAGCGGGGGTGTCTACAATGAGCAGTTCTTC.

This sequence joins TRBV6-5 and TRBJ2-2, with D unresolved. CDR1 and CDR2 from the germline V gene are MNHEY and SVGAGI. The CDR3 length is 11 residues. CDR3 in DNA: TGTGTCACCTCGGGCACCGGGGAGCTGTTTTTT. It is translated as CVTSGTGELFF.

This chain uses TRBV10-2 with TRBJ1-5, with D unclear. The CDR3 is 13 amino acids. The V end lost 3 bases, the J end lost 0 bases, and 3 bases lay between the germline ends. Germline CDR1 is WSHSY and CDR2 is SAAADI. The CDR3: CASSERSNQPQHF. CDR3 nucleotides: TGCGCCAGCAGTGAACGTAGCAATCAGCCCCAGCATTTT.

This chain joins TRBV7-9 and TRBJ1-6; TRBD1 agrees at 11 bases. Trimming at V came to 3 bases and at J to 9 bases, leaving 7 bases not matched to a gene. Germline CDR1 reads SEHNR; CDR2 reads FQNEAQ (reference sequence). The CDR3 has 16 residues. The CDR3: CASSFRSGQGGSPLHF. CDR3 DNA: TGTGCCAGCAGCTTCAGATCGGGACAGGGGGGTTCACCCCTCCACTTT.

This rearrangement joins TRBV27 to TRBJ1-1; D not resolved. The CDR3 extends over 16 amino acids. Germline assignment: CDR1 MNHEY and CDR2 SMNVEV (reference sequence). The ends were cut back, 2 bases at V and 6 bases at J, with 19 bases in the middle. The CDR3 here is CASSLLTLGREAEAFF. CDR3 DNA: TGTGCCAGCAGTTTACTTACCCTTGGGAGAGAGGCTGAAGCTTTCTTT.